These T cell receptor beta chains were read from a single sample in a study of blood T cell repertoires in COVID-19. Clones were sequenced by immunoSEQ multiplex PCR, and TCRdb holds only the in-frame ones, with some missing. The data hold under 350,000 clones, with 65% to 90% observed a single time. Material for sequencing was PBMCs or T cells enriched from blood (not recorded which). These receptors came from a woman in her 40s with acute COVID-19. Each CDR3 is given with its conserved first and last residue. The D gene is left open where the match is weak. The size of a clone is reported for some rows only, either as once, few or many, or as a class for expanded clones.

j_call clone_size d_call v_call cdr3_aa cdr3_nt
TRBJ1-2 - - TRBV2 CASRGANYGYTF TGTGCCAGCAGGGGCGCTAACTATGGCTACACCTTC
TRBJ2-1 - - TRBV5-8 CASRHGTHYLSSYNEQFF TGTGCCAGCAGACACGGGACTCACTATCTCAGCTCCTACAATGAGCAGTTCTTC
TRBJ2-7 - TRBD1 TRBV7-6 CASSLYRDSSYEQYF TGTGCCAGCAGCCTCTACAGGGACAGCTCCTACGAGCAGTACTTC
TRBJ1-2 once TRBD1 TRBV2 CASRGGTGKIYGYTF TGTGCCAGCAGGGGGGGGACAGGGAAGATCTATGGCTACACCTTC
TRBJ1-6 - - TRBV11-2 CASSPGLGYNSPLHF TGTGCCAGCAGCCCGGGGTTAGGCTATAATTCACCCCTCCACTTT
TRBJ2-2 - - TRBV9 CASSVFRGTGELFF TGTGCCAGCAGCGTATTCAGAGGCACCGGGGAGCTGTTTTTT
TRBJ2-7 - TRBD1 TRBV7-3 CASSLGPGGGYEQYF TGTGCCAGCAGCTTGGGGCCAGGGGGCGGTTACGAGCAGTACTTC
TRBJ2-7 few - TRBV11-2 CASSLGYSLLYEQYF TGTGCCAGCAGCTTAGGTTACAGCTTATTATACGAGCAGTACTTC
TRBJ2-1 - TRBD2 TRBV9 CASSLGLAGYNEQFF TGTGCCAGCAGCCTTGGACTAGCGGGATACAATGAGCAGTTCTTC
TRBJ2-3 - - TRBV5-1 CASSLSGGRTDTQYF TGCGCCAGCAGCTTGTCAGGGGGGCGCACAGATACGCAGTATTTT
TRBJ2-5 - TRBD2 TRBV5-1 CASRGLAGGETQYF TGCGCCAGCCGCGGACTAGCGGGAGGGGAGACCCAGTACTTC
TRBJ2-3 - TRBD1 TRBV19 CASTSGQGTDTQYF TGTGCCAGTACCTCAGGACAGGGCACAGATACGCAGTATTTT
TRBJ1-1 - - TRBV7-8 CASSFHSDNTEAFF TGTGCCAGCAGCTTCCACAGTGATAACACTGAAGCTTTCTTT
TRBJ2-2 - TRBD2 TRBV7-2 CASSLISSGRANTGELFF TGTGCCAGCAGCTTGATCTCTAGCGGGAGGGCGAACACCGGGGAGCTGTTTTTT
TRBJ2-7 - - TRBV28 CASSSGGYEQYF TGTGCCAGCAGTTCAGGGGGGTACGAGCAGTACTTC
TRBJ2-7 - TRBD2 TRBV5-5 CASTALANEQYF TGTGCCAGCACAGCACTAGCGAACGAGCAGTACTTC